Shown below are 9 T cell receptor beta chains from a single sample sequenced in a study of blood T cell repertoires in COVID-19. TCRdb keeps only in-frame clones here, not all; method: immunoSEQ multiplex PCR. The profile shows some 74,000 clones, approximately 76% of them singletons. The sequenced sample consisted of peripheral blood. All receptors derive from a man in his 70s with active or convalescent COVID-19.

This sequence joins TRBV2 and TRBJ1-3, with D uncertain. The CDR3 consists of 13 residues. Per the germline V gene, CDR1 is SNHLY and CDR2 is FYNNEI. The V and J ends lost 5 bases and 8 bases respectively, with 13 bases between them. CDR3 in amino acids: CASSFGESDTIYF. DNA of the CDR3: TGTGCCAGCAGTTTCGGGGAGTCGGACACCATATATTTT.

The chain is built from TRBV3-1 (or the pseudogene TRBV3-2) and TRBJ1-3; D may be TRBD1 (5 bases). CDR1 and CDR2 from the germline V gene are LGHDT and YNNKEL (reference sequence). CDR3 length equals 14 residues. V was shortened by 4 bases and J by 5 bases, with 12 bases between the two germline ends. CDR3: CASSPRQRRNTIYF. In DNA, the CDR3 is TGTGCCAGCAGCCCTCGACAGCGAAGAAACACCATATATTTT.

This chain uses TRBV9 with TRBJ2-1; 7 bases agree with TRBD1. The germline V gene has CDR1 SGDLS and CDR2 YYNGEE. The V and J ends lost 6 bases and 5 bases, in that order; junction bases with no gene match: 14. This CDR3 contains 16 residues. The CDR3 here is CASTPLGQIVNNEQFF. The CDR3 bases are TGTGCCAGCACGCCACTGGGACAGATTGTTAACAATGAGCAGTTCTTC.

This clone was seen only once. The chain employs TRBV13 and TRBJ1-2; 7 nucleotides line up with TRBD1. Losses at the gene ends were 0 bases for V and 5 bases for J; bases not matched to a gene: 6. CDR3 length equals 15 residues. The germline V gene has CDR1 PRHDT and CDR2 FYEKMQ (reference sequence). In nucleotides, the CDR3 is TGTGCCAGCAGCTTAGGTGGCAGGGGGATATATGGCTACACCTTC. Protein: CASSLGGRGIYGYTF.

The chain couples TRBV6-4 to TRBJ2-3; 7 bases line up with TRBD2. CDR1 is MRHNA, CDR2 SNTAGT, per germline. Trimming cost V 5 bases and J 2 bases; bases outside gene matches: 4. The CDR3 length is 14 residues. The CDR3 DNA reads TGTGCCAGCAGTCCGGGACTAAACACAGATACGCAGTATTTT. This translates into CASSPGLNTDTQYF.

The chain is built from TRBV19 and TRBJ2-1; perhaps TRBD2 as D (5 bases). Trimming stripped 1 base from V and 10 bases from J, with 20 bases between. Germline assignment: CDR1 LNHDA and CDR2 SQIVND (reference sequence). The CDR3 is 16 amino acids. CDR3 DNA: TGTGCCAGTAGTATAGGGGGAGTAGCAATTATCAGGGAGCAGTTCTTC. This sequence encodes CASSIGGVAIIREQFF.

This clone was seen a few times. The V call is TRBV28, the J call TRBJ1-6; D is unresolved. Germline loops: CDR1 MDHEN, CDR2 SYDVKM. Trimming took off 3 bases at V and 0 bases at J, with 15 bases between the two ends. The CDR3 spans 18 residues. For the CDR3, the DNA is TGTGCCAGCAGTTTTAGTTCCGCTACGGTCTCCTATAATTCACCCCTCCACTTT. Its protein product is CASSFSSATVSYNSPLHF.

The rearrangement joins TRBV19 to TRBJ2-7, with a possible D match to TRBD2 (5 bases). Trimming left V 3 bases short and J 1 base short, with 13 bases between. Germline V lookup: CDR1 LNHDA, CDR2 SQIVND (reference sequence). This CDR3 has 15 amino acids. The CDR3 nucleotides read TGTGCCAGTAGTATGGTCGGGCGGAGGTCCTACGAGCAGTACTTC. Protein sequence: CASSMVGRRSYEQYF.

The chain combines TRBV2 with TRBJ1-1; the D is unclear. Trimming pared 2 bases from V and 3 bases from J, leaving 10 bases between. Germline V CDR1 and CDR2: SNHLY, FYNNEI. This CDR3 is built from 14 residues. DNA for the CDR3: TGTGCCAGCAGTGAACCATGGGCACACACTGAAGCTTTCTTT. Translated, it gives CASSEPWAHTEAFF.